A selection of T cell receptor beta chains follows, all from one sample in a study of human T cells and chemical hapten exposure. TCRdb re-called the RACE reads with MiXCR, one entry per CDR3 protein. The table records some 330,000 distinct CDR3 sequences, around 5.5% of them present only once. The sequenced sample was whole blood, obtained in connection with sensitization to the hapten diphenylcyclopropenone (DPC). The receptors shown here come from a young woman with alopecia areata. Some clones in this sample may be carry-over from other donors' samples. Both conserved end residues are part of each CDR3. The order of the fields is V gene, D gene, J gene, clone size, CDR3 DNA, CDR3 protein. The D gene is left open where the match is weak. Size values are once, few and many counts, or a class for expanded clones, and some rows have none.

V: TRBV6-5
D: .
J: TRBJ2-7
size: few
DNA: TGTGCCAGCGGCAGGAGCTCCTACGAGCAGTACTTC
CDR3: CASGRSSYEQYF

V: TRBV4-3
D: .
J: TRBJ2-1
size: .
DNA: TGCGCCAGCAGCCAAGACGGTAAGAGGGCCAATGAGCAGTTCTTC
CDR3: CASSQDGKRANEQFF

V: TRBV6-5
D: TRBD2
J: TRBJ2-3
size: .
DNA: TGTGCCAGCAGCCTAGCGGAGTCCACAGATACGCAGTATTTT
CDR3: CASSLAESTDTQYF

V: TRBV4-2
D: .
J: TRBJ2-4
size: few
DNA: TGTGCCAGCAGCCAAGATCAAAAGGGAAGCATTCAGTACTTC
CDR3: CASSQDQKGSIQYF

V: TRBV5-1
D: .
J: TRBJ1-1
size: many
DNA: TGCGCCAGCAGCTTGGTGGCGGGGTCCACTGAAGCTTTCTTT
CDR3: CASSLVAGSTEAFF

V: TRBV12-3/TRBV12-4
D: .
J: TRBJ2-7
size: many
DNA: TGTGCCAGCAGTTTTGGTCAGACCTCCTACGAGCAGTACTTC
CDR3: CASSFGQTSYEQYF

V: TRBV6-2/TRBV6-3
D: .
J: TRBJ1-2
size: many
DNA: TGTGCCAGCAGTTACTATCTCGGAGCGGCGAACTATGGCTACACCTTC
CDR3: CASSYYLGAANYGYTF

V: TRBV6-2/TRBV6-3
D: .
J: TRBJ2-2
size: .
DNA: TGTGCCAGCAGAACAGTACGGAGGGACACCGGGGAGCTGTTTTTT
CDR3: CASRTVRRDTGELFF

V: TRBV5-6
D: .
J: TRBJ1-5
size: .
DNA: TGTGCCAGCAGCTTGTATTCGTCCATCAATCAGCCCCAGCATTTT
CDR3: CASSLYSSINQPQHF

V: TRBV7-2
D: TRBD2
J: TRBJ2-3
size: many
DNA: TGTGCCAGCAGCTCCGTGTCTAGCGGGGGGGCGGTAGATACGCAGTATTTT
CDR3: CASSSVSSGGAVDTQYF

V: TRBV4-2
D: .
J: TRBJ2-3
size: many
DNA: TGTGCCAGCAGCCAAGATCTGGCGGGGAGCACAGATACGCAGTATTTT
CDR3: CASSQDLAGSTDTQYF

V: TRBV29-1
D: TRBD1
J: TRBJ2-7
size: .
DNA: TGCAGCGTTGTGGGACAGGGGTACGAGCAGTACTTC
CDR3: CSVVGQGYEQYF

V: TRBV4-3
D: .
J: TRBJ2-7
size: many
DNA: TGCGCCAGCAGCCCGTCCGGGAGCCTAACTACCTACGAGCAGTACTTC
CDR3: CASSPSGSLTTYEQYF

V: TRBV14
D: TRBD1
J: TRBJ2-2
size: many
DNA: TGTGCCAGCAGCCGGACAGGCGGATCGAACACCGGGGAGCTGTTTTTT
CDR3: CASSRTGGSNTGELFF

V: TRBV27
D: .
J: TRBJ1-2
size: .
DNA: TGTGCCAGCAGTTTTCTGTACAGAAGGAATGGCTACACCTTC
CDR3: CASSFLYRRNGYTF

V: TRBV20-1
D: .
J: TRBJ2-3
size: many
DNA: TGCAGTGCAATTACCCCCTGGCTAGTAACAACAGATACGCAGTATTTT
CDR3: CSAITPWLVTTDTQYF

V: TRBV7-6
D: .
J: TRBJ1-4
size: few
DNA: TGTGCCAGCAGCTTAGGAGGGGCCTGGGAAAAACTGTTTTTT
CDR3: CASSLGGAWEKLFF

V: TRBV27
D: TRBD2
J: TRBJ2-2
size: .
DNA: TGTGCCAGCACCATAGACTCTAGCGGGGGGTCCCTAACCGGGGAGCTGTTTTTT
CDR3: CASTIDSSGGSLTGELFF

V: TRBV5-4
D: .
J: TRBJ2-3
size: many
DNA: TGTGCCAGCAGCTTGTTGCAGGGAACAGATACGCAGTATTTT
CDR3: CASSLLQGTDTQYF

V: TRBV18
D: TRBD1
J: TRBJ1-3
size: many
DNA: TGTGCCAGCTCACCTCGACAGGGGCTAAGCTCTGGAAACACCATATATTTT
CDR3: CASSPRQGLSSGNTIYF

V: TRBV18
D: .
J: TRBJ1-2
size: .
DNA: TGTGCCAGCTCACCAGACAGTGATTATGGCTACACCTTC
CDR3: CASSPDSDYGYTF

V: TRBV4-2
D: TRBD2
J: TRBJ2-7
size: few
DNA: TGTGCCAGCAGCCAAGAATCAGCGGGGGGTCCCTACGAGCAGTACTTC
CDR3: CASSQESAGGPYEQYF

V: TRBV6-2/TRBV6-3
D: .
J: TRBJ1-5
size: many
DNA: TGTGCCAGCAGTTTCTTTACGGGGGACAATCAGCCCCAGCATTTT
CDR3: CASSFFTGDNQPQHF

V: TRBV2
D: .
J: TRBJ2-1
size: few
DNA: TGTGCCAGCAGTGCCCTCCGATCCTACAATGAGCAGTTCTTC
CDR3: CASSALRSYNEQFF

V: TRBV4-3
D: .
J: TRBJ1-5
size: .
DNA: TGCGCCAGCAGCCAAGCGACTGGTAGCAATCAGCCCCAGCATTTT
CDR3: CASSQATGSNQPQHF

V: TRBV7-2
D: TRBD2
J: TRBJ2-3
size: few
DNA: TGTGCCAGCAGCTCTAGCGGGGGGGCCGAGGAAGATACGCAGTATTTT
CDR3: CASSSSGGAEEDTQYF

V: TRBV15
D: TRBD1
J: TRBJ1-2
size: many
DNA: TGTGCCACCAGCAGAGACCCTGACAGGGTCCTCTATGGCTACACCTTC
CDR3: CATSRDPDRVLYGYTF

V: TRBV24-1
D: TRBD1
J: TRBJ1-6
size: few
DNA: TGTGCCACCAGTGACTCGAGACAGGGTGGAAGTTCTTCACCCCTCCACTTT
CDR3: CATSDSRQGGSSSPLHF

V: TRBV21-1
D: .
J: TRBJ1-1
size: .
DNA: TGTGCCAGCAGCAATGGGAACACTGAAGCTTTCTTT
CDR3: CASSNGNTEAFF

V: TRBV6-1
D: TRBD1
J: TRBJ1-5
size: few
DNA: TGTGCCAGCAGTGAAGCGACAGGGGGCCAAAATAGCAATCAGCCCCAGCATTTT
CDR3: CASSEATGGQNSNQPQHF

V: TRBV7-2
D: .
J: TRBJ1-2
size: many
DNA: TGTGCCAGCAGTTCCGGGACGGATTATGGCTACACCTTC
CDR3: CASSSGTDYGYTF

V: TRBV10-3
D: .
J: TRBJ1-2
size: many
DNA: TGTGCCATCAGTGAGGCAAGAGAGAACTATGGCTACACCTTC
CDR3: CAISEARENYGYTF

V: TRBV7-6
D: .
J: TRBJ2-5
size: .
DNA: TGTGCCAGCAGCTTCATCTATCAAGAGACCCAGTACTTC
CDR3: CASSFIYQETQYF

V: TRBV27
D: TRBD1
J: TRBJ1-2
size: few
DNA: TGTGCCAGCAGTTTTAGGTTTTTGGACAGGTCGCTAAGCGGCTACACCTTC
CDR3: CASSFRFLDRSLSGYTF

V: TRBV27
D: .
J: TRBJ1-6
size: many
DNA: TGTGCCAGCAGTTTATTTAATTCACCCCTCCACTTT
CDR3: CASSLFNSPLHF

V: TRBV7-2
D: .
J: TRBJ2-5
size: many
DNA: TGTGCCAGCAGCCTCGGGACCGCCAGTTATGAGACCCAGTACTTC
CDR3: CASSLGTASYETQYF

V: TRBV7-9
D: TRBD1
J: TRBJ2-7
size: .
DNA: TGTGCCAGCAGCTGTCGACAGGGGGCCTACGAGCAGTACTTC
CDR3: CASSCRQGAYEQYF

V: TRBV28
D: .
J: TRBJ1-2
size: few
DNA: TGTGCCAGCAGTAAACTTTGGGGCCCCTATGGCTACACCTTC
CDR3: CASSKLWGPYGYTF

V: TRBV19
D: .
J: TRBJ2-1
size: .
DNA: TGTGCCAGTAGCAATATCCAGGAGTATGGGAATGAGCAGTTCTTC
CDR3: CASSNIQEYGNEQFF

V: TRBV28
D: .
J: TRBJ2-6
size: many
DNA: TGTGCCAGCAGTCCCCCGGGCGCTGGGGCCAACGTCCTGACTTTC
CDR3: CASSPPGAGANVLTF

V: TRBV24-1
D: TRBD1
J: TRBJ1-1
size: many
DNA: TGTGCCACCAGTGATACTGGGACAGGGGGGACTGAAGCTTTCTTT
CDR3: CATSDTGTGGTEAFF

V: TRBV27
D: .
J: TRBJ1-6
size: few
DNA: TGTGCCAGCAGTTTGCGGTCAGGAGCACTTACCGGGAATTCACCCCTCCACTTT
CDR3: CASSLRSGALTGNSPLHF

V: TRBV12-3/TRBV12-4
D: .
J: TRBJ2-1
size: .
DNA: TGTGCCAGCAGTTTAGCGCAGGGAACCCCCTACAATGAGCAGTTCTTC
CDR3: CASSLAQGTPYNEQFF

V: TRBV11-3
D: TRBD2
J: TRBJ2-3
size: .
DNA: TGTGCCAGCAGCCTACTCTCAGCGGGGGGTGCGGCAGATACGCAGTATTTT
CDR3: CASSLLSAGGAADTQYF